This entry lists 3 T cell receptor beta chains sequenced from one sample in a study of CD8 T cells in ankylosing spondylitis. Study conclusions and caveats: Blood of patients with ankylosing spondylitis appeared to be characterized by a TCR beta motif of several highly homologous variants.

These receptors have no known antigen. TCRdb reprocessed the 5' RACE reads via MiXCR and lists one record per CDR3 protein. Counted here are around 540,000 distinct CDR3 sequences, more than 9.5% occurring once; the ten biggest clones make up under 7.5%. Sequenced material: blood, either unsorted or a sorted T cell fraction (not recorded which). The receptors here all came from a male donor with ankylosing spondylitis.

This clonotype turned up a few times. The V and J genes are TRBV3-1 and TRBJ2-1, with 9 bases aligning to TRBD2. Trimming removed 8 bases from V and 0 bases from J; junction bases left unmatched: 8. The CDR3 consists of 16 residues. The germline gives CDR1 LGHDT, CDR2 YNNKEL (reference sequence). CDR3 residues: CASGREGRNSYNEQFF. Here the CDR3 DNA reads TGTGCCAGCGGGCGGGAGGGCCGAAACTCCTACAATGAGCAGTTCTTC.

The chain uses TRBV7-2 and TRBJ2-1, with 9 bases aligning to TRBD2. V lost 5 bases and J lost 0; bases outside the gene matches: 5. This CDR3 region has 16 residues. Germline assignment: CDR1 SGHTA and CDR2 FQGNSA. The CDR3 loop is CASSPSSGVSYNEQFF. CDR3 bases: TGTGCCAGCAGCCCCTCTAGCGGGGTCTCCTACAATGAGCAGTTCTTC.

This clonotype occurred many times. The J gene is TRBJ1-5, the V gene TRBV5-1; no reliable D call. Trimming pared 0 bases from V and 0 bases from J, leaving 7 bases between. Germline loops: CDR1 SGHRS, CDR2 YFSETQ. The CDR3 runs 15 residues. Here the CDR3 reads CASSLEGYSNQPQHF. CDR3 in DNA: TGCGCCAGCAGCTTGGAGGGTTATAGCAATCAGCCCCAGCATTTT.